This T cell receptor beta chain was profiled in a study of cytomegalovirus exposure and HLA in healthy donors. For the study at large: Ancestry clustering placed 70% to 90% of several hundred genotyped donors in the Caucasian-associated cluster. Findings and limits, study-wide: Reportedly, TCR beta sequences accurately predicted HLA-A and HLA-B alleles in most subjects. Rare sequences made up most TCRs, while some public TCRs were found in many donors.

In regard to this clone: Its target is unknown.

The CDR3 loop spans 13 amino acids. CDR1 is LNHDA, CDR2 SQIVND, per germline (reference sequence). The V gene lost 5 bases and the J gene lost 7 bases, with 14 bases spanning the gap. Primers for the PCR totalled 60 Vbeta and 13 Jbeta. Original handling: In a later analysis, around 87 million unique TCR beta chains included roughly 11 million shared by two or more donors. Libraries were prepared by immunoSEQ multiplex PCR; TCRdb keeps only in-frame clonotypes and omits some of them. V and J calls and clone size are given by that table; D and trimming were obtained from the DNA. This sample yields a few hundred thousand clones, of which roughly 75% are seen a single time; 1.5% to 2% belongs to the top ten.

The TCR comes from a woman aged 30 to 39 in good health and CMV-seronegative. The sample comprised PBMCs. The J gene is TRBJ1-1, the V gene TRBV19, with a weak D call TRBD1 (6 bases). CDR3 nucleotides: TGTGCCAGTAGTTCCGCAGACAGGCTTGAAGCTTTCTTT. Encoded protein: CASSSADRLEAFF. Full variable domain (rest looked up from reference TRBV19 and TRBJ1-1): DGGITQSPKYLFRKEGQNVTLSCEQNLNHDAMYWYRQDPGQGLRLIYYSQIVNDFQKGDIAEGYSVSREKKESFPLTVTSAQKNPTAFYLCASSSADRLEAFFGQGTRLTVV.